This TCR beta chain originates from a study of blood T cell repertoires in COVID-19. In the authors' workflow: Reference gene primer amplification gave nucleated cell count estimates. The table came from immunoSEQ multiplex PCR; TCRdb's copy has only in-frame clones and leaves some out. V and J calls and clone size follow that table, whereas D and trimming were derived from the DNA. The table shows some 150,000 clones, with around 90% occurring only once. This CDR3 contains 13 residues. CDR1 and CDR2 (germline): LNHDA, SQIVND (reference sequence). V gave up 4 bases and J gave up 0 bases, with 6 bases separating them.

This chain joins TRBV19 and TRBJ1-1, with D uncertain. The sample was peripheral blood. The receptor was isolated from a woman aged 55 to 70 with acute or convalescent COVID-19. The CDR3 here is CASSSILNTEAFF. CDR3 DNA: TGTGCCAGTAGTAGTATTTTGAACACTGAAGCTTTCTTT.